Below, one T cell receptor (beta chain) is given with its context. Its matching antigen is unknown. The CDR3 spans 12 residues. V was cut by 4 bases and J by 1 base, with 7 bases left in between. Germline-derived CDR1 and CDR2 are SQVTM and ANQGSEA. The data derive from a study of post-analysis software for immune sequencing data. Study-wide results and caveats: A few TRBV segments occurring more often in patients than controls included TRBV5-6, TRBV5-1 and TRBV20-1.

The TCR beta cDNA libraries carried unique molecular identifiers. TCRdb itself ran the PCR reads through MiXCR, one entry per CDR3 protein. This table holds hundreds of thousands of distinct CDR3 sequences, over 45% found once. The chain is built from TRBV29-1 and TRBJ1-1; weak D call: TRBD1 (5 bases). The receptor's source is a girl aged 2-10 years with multiple sclerosis. Sequencing was performed on blood. The CDR3 spells CSVARENTEAFF. Written as DNA, the CDR3 is TGCAGCGTTGCCAGGGAGAACACTGAAGCTTTCTTT.